This record concerns one TCR beta chain sequence. The data stem from a study of siplizumab effects on memory and regulatory T cells. Germline V gives CDR1 MGHDK, CDR2 SYGVNS. CDR3 length: 17 amino acids. The V and J ends lost 3 bases and 5 bases, in that order; junction bases with no gene match: 6. Assay: immunoSEQ multiplex PCR; the TCRdb copy retains only in-frame clones and omits some. This table holds about 100,000 clones, about 92% found once. The receptor was isolated from a human donor in good health. The sample comprised Tregs sorted from blood. The V and J genes are TRBV25-1 and TRBJ2-1, with 14 bases that match TRBD2. The chain's CDR3 is CASSDWGLAGENNEQFF. The CDR3 DNA follows: TGTGCCAGCAGTGACTGGGGACTAGCGGGAGAAAACAATGAGCAGTTCTTC.